These 2 T cell receptor beta chains originate from one sample sequenced in a study of monozygotic twins with inflammatory bowel disease. TCRdb reprocessed the 5' RACE reads and reports one entry per CDR3 protein, with no DNA. The sample includes approximately 330,000 distinct CDR3 sequences. Sequencing was done on a sample of blood. The source is a human donor with ulcerative colitis or Crohn's disease, or a healthy co-twin of an affected twin (not recorded which).

The rearrangement joins TRBV20-1 to TRBJ2-3; TCRdb selects TRBD2, and the lack of DNA leaves this call unchecked. The CDR3 has 16 residues. Germline V gene sequence: CDR1 DFQATT, CDR2 SNEGSKA (reference sequence). CDR3 sequence reads: CSATDSWRGGVHTQYF.

The chain joins TRBV7-2 to TRBJ2-1. CDR1 is SGHTA and CDR2 is FQGNSA in the germline V gene. The CDR3 spans 15 residues. The CDR3 loop is CASSKSSQAGLEQFF.